The T cell receptor beta chain under discussion was sequenced for a study of T-cell reconstitution after alpha-beta-depleted transplantation in children. Broader study findings: The origin of high day-60 TCRbeta diversity in some patients lay in surviving recipient T cells and thymic progenitors. Approximately two months post-transplant, alpha-beta T cells reportedly originated from several hundred expanded graft clones. Counts and diversity of T cells one year after transplant came mostly from newly produced T cells.

Unique molecular identifiers tagged the TCRbeta library. TCRdb passed the PCR reads through MiXCR, listing each CDR3 protein once. Of fewer than 750,000 distinct CDR3 sequences in the sample, 20% to 30% were seen once. With regard to this clonotype: The antigen is undetermined.

Trimming took off 10 bases at V and 2 bases at J, with 14 bases between the two ends. Germline CDR1 reads SGHTA; CDR2 reads FQGNSA. The CDR3 covers 13 residues. The chain carries TRBV7-2 and TRBJ2-5; D gene unclear. The sequence came from a boy less than two years old with Wiskott-Aldrich syndrome, due to receive a stem cell transplant. The sequenced sample was PBMCs, obtained before TCRalphabeta/CD19-depleted stem cell transplant. The CDR3 spells CAISLGGQETQYF. Here the CDR3 DNA reads TGTGCCATCTCCCTGGGCGGTCAAGAGACCCAGTACTTC.